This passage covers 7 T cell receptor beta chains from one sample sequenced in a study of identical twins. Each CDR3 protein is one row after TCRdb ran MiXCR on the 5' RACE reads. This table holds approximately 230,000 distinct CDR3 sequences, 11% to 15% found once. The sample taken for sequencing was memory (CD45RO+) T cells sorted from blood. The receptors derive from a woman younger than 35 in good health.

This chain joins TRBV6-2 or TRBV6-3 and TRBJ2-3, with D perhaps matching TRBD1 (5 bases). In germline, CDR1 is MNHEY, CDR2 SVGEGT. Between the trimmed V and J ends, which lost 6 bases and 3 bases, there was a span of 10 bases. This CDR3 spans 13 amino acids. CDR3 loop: CASRQGVTDTQYF. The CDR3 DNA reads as TGTGCCAGCAGACAAGGGGTTACAGATACGCAGTATTTT.

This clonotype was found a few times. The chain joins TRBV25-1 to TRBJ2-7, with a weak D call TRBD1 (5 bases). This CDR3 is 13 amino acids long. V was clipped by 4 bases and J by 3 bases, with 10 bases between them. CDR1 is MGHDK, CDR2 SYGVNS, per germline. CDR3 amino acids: CASSALTVYEQYF. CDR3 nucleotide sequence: TGTGCCAGCAGTGCCTTGACAGTCTACGAGCAGTACTTC.

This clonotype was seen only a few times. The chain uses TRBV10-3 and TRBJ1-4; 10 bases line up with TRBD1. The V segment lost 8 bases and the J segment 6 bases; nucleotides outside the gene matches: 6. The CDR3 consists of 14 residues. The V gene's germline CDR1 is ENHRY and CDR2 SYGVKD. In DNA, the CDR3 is TGTGCCATCGGACGAGGACAGGGGGATGAAAAACTGTTTTTT. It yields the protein CAIGRGQGDEKLFF.

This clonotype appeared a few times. The chain's CDR3 is CASSTQAGGTDTQYF. The CDR3 DNA reads TGTGCCAGCAGCACCCAGGCCGGGGGCACAGATACGCAGTATTTT. The genes are TRBV28 and TRBJ2-3; perhaps TRBD2 as D (5 bases). This CDR3 has 15 residues. The ends were cut back, 6 bases at V and 1 base at J, with 14 bases in the middle. Per the germline V gene, CDR1 is MDHEN and CDR2 is SYDVKM.

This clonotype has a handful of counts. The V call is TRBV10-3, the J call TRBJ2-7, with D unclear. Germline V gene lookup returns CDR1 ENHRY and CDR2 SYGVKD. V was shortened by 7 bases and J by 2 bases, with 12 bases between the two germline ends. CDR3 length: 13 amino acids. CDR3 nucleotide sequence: TGTGCCATCAAAAGGGCAGGAACCTACGAGCAGTACTTC. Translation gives CAIKRAGTYEQYF.

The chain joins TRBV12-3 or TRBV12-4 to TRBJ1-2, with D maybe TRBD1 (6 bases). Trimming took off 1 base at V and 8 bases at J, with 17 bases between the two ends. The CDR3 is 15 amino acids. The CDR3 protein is CASSLGGQMAGGYTF. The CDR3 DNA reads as TGTGCCAGCAGTTTAGGGGGACAAATGGCGGGGGGCTACACCTTC.

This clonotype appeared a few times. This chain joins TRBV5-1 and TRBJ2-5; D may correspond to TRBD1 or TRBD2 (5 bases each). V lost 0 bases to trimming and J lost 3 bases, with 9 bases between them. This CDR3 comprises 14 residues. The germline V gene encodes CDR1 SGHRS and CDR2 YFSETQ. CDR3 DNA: TGCGCCAGCAGCTTGGGAGGGACCGAAGAGACCCAGTACTTC. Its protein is CASSLGGTEETQYF.